This passage covers 2 T cell receptor beta chains from one sample sequenced in a study of CD8 T cells in ankylosing spondylitis. General study results and limits: In ankylosing spondylitis blood, a motif of 7 to 9 highly homologous TCR beta variants appeared characteristic.

MiXCR was run by TCRdb on the 5' RACE reads, yielding one entry per CDR3 protein. The sample lists hundreds of thousands of distinct CDR3 sequences; approximately 12% were seen once. No antigen has been identified for these receptors. Sequenced: blood, either unsorted or a sorted T cell fraction (not recorded which). Every receptor here comes from a male donor with ankylosing spondylitis.

The chain combines TRBV7-2 with TRBJ1-2; D unresolved. Germline loops: CDR1 SGHTA, CDR2 FQGNSA. CDR3 length: 14 residues. V shed 2 bases and J shed 4 bases, with 11 bases lying between them. The chain's CDR3 is CASSLTRRIYGYTF. CDR3 DNA sequence: TGTGCCAGCAGCTTAACCCGACGGATCTATGGCTACACCTTC.

This clonotype was counted ten times or more. The V gene is TRBV18, the J gene TRBJ2-7, with D tentatively TRBD1 (5 bases). Germline loops: CDR1 KGHSH, CDR2 LQKENI. V was shortened by 4 bases and J by 2 bases, with 9 bases between the two germline ends. The CDR3 is made up of 13 amino acids. CDR3 DNA: TGTGCCAGCTCACGGGGCCACCCCTACGAGCAGTACTTC. It is translated as CASSRGHPYEQYF.